Sequencing of this TCR beta chain was carried out in a study of Ad26.COV2.S vaccination and SARS-CoV-2 variants. The treatment is: some 20 received Ad26.COV2.S at low or high dose, single or two shots; about five received placebo; per-sample allocation not given. Day 63 following the first vaccine or placebo injection was when the samples were taken. An Ad26 vector carrying the Wuhan-strain SARS-CoV-2 spike served as the vaccine. Overall study results and limits: Vaccinated and placebo-treated recipients had similar non-spike TCR breadth. CD8+ and CD4+ T cells specific for spike reportedly responded with substantial breadth after vaccination.

As regards this clone: Antigen specificity is unknown.

V dropped 8 bases and J dropped 1; count of bases not matched to a gene: 11. Germline V gene lookup returns CDR1 MNHEY and CDR2 SMNVEV (reference sequence). The CDR3 covers 15 residues. Clones were sequenced by immunoSEQ multiplex PCR, and TCRdb holds only the in-frame ones, with some missing. The sample holds about half a million clones, roughly nine tenths seen once. V usage is TRBV27 and J usage is TRBJ2-7, with 7 bases aligning to TRBD1. The material sequenced was peripheral blood, taken in a trial of Ad26.COV2.S vaccine versus placebo. This receptor was obtained from a person aged 18-65 years who received the Ad26.COV2.S COVID-19 vaccine or a placebo. CDR3 nucleotides: TGTGCCAGCCACAAGGACAGGCTTACTTCCTACGAGCAGTACTTC. Protein product: CASHKDRLTSYEQYF.